Here is one T cell receptor (beta chain) with its context. Antigen specificity is unknown. This sample was taken from a study of vaccination and CD4 T cells after COVID-19. Documented treatment: approximately 9-day PBMC culture with coronavirus spike peptide pools or control peptides (ViraFEST assay). CDR3 size: 17 residues. The germline V gene has CDR1 LNHDA and CDR2 SQIVND (reference sequence). J was trimmed by 5 bases and V by 3 bases; bases with no gene match: 15. Sequencing of cultured CD4+ T cell DNA used the Oncomine TCR Beta short-read assay. The source of extracted genomic DNA was cultured CD4+ T cells. TCRdb independently ran MiXCR on the PCR reads; one entry per CDR3 protein. Of roughly 15,000 distinct CDR3 sequences listed, approximately 70% are singletons.

Specimen: CD4+ T cells from blood, cultured in vitro. This TCR was recovered from a human donor who had recovered from COVID-19. The chain carries TRBV19 and TRBJ2-5; 7 nucleotides line up with TRBD2. Written as DNA, the CDR3 is TGTGCCAGTAGTATGGGGTTGGGCGGGAGACGGGTGGAGACCCAGTACTTC. Protein sequence: CASSMGLGGRRVETQYF.